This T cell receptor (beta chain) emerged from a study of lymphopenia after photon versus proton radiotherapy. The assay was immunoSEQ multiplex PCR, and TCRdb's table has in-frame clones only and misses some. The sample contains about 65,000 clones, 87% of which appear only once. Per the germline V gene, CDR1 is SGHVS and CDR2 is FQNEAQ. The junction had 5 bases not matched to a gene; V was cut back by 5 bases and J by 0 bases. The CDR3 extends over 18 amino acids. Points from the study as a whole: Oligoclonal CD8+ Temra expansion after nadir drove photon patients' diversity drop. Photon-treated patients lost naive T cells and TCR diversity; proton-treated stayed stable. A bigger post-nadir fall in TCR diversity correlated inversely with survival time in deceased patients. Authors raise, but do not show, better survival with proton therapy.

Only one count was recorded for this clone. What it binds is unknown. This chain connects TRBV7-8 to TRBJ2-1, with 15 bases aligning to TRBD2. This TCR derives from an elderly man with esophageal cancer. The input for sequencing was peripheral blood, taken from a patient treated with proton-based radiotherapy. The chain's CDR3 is CASSIGTSGRSSYNEQFF. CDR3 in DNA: TGTGCCAGCAGCATCGGGACTAGCGGGAGGAGCTCCTACAATGAGCAGTTCTTC.